This T cell receptor (beta chain) stems from a study of post-analysis software for immune sequencing data. Every TCR beta cDNA library bore unique molecular identifiers. TCRdb ran MiXCR on the PCR reads and lists one entry per CDR3 protein. The sample records approximately 690,000 distinct CDR3 sequences, approximately 59% being singletons. As to this clonotype: At one of its ends the junction is not consistent with the germline gene, which may arise from a read error.

This TCR was recovered from a girl aged 2 to 10 with multiple sclerosis. Sequences were obtained from blood.

For the CDR3, the DNA is TGTGCCAGCAGCTTAACCCAAACCAGGGGTGGCTTCACCTTC. Its translation: CASSLTQTRGGFTF. V and J are TRBV7-3 and TRBJ1-2; D perhaps matches TRBD1 (6 bases). Germline values: CDR1 SGHTA, CDR2 FQGTGA. This CDR3 comprises 14 residues.